The T cell receptor beta chain under discussion was sequenced for a study of technical replicates of blood from a few donors. The trim removed 5 bases at V and 0 bases at J, leaving 5 bases unmatched. Germline V gives CDR1 SNHLY, CDR2 FYNNEI. This CDR3 has 15 amino acids. The data were produced by immunoSEQ multiplex PCR, yet TCRdb's version contains in-frame clones alone and is incomplete. Among around 49,000 clones listed, roughly 95% were seen once. The sequence was obtained from a human donor in good health. The rearrangement links TRBV2 to TRBJ2-7; 9 nucleotides agree with TRBD2. Sequenced material: T cells isolated from PBMCs. The CDR3 bases are TGTGCCAGCAGTTTTAGCGGGAGTGTCTCCTACGAGCAGTACTTC. Its translation: CASSFSGSVSYEQYF.